These 19 T cell receptor beta chains came from one sample sequenced in a study of blood T cell repertoires in COVID-19 (dated by TCRdb to about 2020). The library was made by the immunoSEQ multiplex PCR assay. The source is immuneACCESS, and TCRdb retained only in-frame sequences with V and J called. Part of the clones is not carried over; for the studies checked, unresolved V genes explain less than half of this, and the remainder is unexplained. The sample profile shows roughly 200,000 clones; roughly 88% of them were found once. About 3.3% of the sample is in the top ten clones. Sequenced sample: peripheral blood. The receptor source for this set is a man aged 55-75 years with acute or convalescent COVID-19.

This chain links TRBV6-5 with TRBJ2-7, with 11 bases aligning to TRBD2. Germline V gene data show CDR1 as MNHEY and CDR2 as SVGAGI. Trimming cost V 6 bases and J 2 bases; bases outside gene matches: 6. The CDR3 is 15 residues long. CDR3 protein: CASRTVAGGTYEQYF. As DNA, the CDR3 is TGTGCCAGCAGAACCGTAGCGGGAGGGACCTACGAGCAGTACTTC.

The rearrangement links TRBV11-1 to TRBJ2-1, with a tentative D call TRBD1 (6 bases). There are 12 residues in the CDR3. Germline CDR1 and CDR2: SGHAT and FQDESV (reference sequence). V lost 11 bases, J lost 8 bases, and 16 bases lay in between. The CDR3 region has the DNA TGTGCCTGTAGACAGGTGGGCGATGAGCAGTTCTTC. This gives the protein CACRQVGDEQFF.

The V and J genes are TRBV6-6 and TRBJ1-2, with no clear D. This CDR3 is built from 13 residues. Trimming took off 6 bases at V and 4 bases at J, with 12 bases between the two ends. Germline CDR1 is MNHNY and CDR2 is SVGAGI (reference sequence). DNA of the CDR3: TGTGCCAGCAGAATGGAGAGCCTCTATGGCTACACCTTC. This codes for CASRMESLYGYTF.

This clone appeared a few times. V gene TRBV6-6 combines with J gene TRBJ1-5; a possible D gene is TRBD1 (5 bases). The CDR3 contains 14 residues. The germline V gene has CDR1 MNHNY and CDR2 SVGAGI (reference sequence). The V and J ends lost 2 bases and 3 bases respectively, with 8 bases between them. The CDR3 is CASSYKTDNQPQHF. The CDR3 DNA reads TGTGCCAGCAGTTACAAGACAGACAATCAGCCCCAGCATTTT.

V and J are TRBV5-4 and TRBJ1-1; the match to TRBD1 covers 9 bases. This CDR3 spans 15 amino acids. Germline CDR1 reads SGHNT; CDR2 reads YYREEE (reference sequence). The V and J ends lost 0 bases and 4 bases, in that order; junction bases with no gene match: 4. CDR3: CASSLETGGSTEAFF. Written as DNA, the CDR3 is TGTGCCAGCAGCTTGGAGACAGGGGGGTCCACTGAAGCTTTCTTT.

The chain uses TRBV30 and TRBJ1-2; 7 bases agree with TRBD1. V trimming: 5 bases; J trimming: 7 bases; junction bases outside the gene matches: 22. This CDR3 spans 17 amino acids. Germline V gene data show CDR1 as GTSNPN and CDR2 as SVGIG (reference sequence). CDR3 protein: CAWVGKGGGQAESGYTF. CDR3 nucleotide sequence: TGTGCCTGGGTGGGAAAGGGCGGTGGACAGGCTGAGAGTGGCTACACCTTC.

This clone was seen only once. The chain carries TRBV24-1 and TRBJ2-1; TRBD2 matches 8 bases. Losses at the gene ends were 5 bases for V and 12 bases for J; bases not matched to a gene: 8. Germline V lookup: CDR1 KGHDR, CDR2 SFDVKD. CDR3 length equals 13 residues. DNA of the CDR3: TGTGCCACCAGTGGGGGGTTTAGCGGGACGCAGTTCTTC. Translating gives CATSGGFSGTQFF.

This chain uses TRBV5-1 with TRBJ2-2; D is possibly TRBD2 (6 bases). The V end was cut by 4 bases, the J end by 4 bases, with 17 bases between. The CDR3 runs 16 residues. Looked up from germline, CDR1 is SGHRS and CDR2 is YFSETQ. CDR3 DNA: TGCGCCAGCAGCGGAAATAGCGGACGAAGCACCGGGGAGCTGTTTTTT. This encodes CASSGNSGRSTGELFF.

The chain couples TRBV21-1 to TRBJ2-1; TRBD1, the D gene given by the table, was not confirmed from the DNA. TRBV21-1 is designated a pseudogene. The CDR3 has 13 residues. CDR3 coding DNA: TGTGCCGGCAGGGGGCTTACTGCGGTCGAGCAGTTCTTC. This translates into CAGRGLTAVEQFF.

This clone was seen a single time. V gene TRBV9 combines with J gene TRBJ2-1; TRBD2 matches 7 bases. The CDR3 consists of 17 residues. From germline, CDR1 is SGDLS and CDR2 YYNGEE. Trimming cost V 4 bases and J 1 base; bases outside gene matches: 11. CDR3: CASSSKGRGGSYNEQFF. The CDR3 nucleotides read TGTGCCAGCAGCTCAAAGGGGAGGGGAGGGTCCTACAATGAGCAGTTCTTC. Drawing the rest from reference TRBV9 and TRBJ2-1, the complete variable domain is DSGVTQTPKHLITATGQRVTLRCSPRSGDLSVYWYQQSLDQGLQFLIQYYNGEERAKGNILERFSAQQFPDLHSELNLSSLELGDSALYFCASSSKGRGGSYNEQFFGPGTRLTVL.

The rearrangement uses TRBV7-2 and TRBJ1-2; 8 bases align to TRBD1. The V gene end was trimmed by 1 base and the J gene end by 4 bases; junction bases not matched to a gene: 5. This CDR3 is 15 amino acids long. Germline CDR1 and CDR2: SGHTA and FQGNSA. As DNA, the CDR3 is TGTGCCAGCAGCTTAGGCCAGGGGGCAATCTATGGCTACACCTTC. Amino acids: CASSLGQGAIYGYTF.

V is TRBV7-2 and J is TRBJ2-5, with 8 bases lining up with TRBD1. After removal of 5 bases from V and 5 bases from J, the junction contained 7 bases not matched to a gene. This CDR3 is built from 14 residues. Germline CDR1 reads SGHTA; CDR2 reads FQGNSA. CDR3 nucleotide sequence: TGTGCCAGCAGCGCAGACAGGGGCTGGGAGACCCAGTACTTC. Translation gives CASSADRGWETQYF.

This clone has only a few counts. The V and J genes are TRBV10-3 and TRBJ1-2; D is perhaps TRBD1 (5 bases). From germline, CDR1 is ENHRY and CDR2 SYGVKD. Trimming took off 0 bases at V and 8 bases at J, with 13 bases between the two ends. The CDR3 has 14 residues. The CDR3 protein is CAISESGGEGGYTF. In DNA, the CDR3 is TGTGCCATCAGTGAGTCTGGGGGGGAAGGAGGCTACACCTTC.

This clone has just one count. The chain couples TRBV27 to TRBJ2-5, with a possible D match to TRBD1 (6 bases). V was shortened by 5 bases and J by 4 bases, with 17 bases between the two germline ends. This CDR3 region has 15 residues. Germline assignment: CDR1 MNHEY and CDR2 SMNVEV (reference sequence). The CDR3 DNA sequence: TGTGCCAGCAGTCCCCTCCGTGGGGGCCGAGAGACCCAGTACTTC. Its protein product is CASSPLRGGRETQYF.

The chain joins TRBV5-4 to TRBJ1-4, with 8 bases aligning to TRBD1. Germline V gene sequence: CDR1 SGHNT, CDR2 YYREEE (reference sequence). J gave up 8 bases and V 4 bases, and 7 bases lay outside the gene matches. The CDR3 extends over 14 amino acids. CDR3: CASSDWTGQEKLFF. The CDR3 region has the DNA TGTGCCAGCAGCGATTGGACAGGGCAGGAAAAACTGTTTTTT.

This chain connects TRBV19 to TRBJ2-1, with 8 bases fitting TRBD2. V was clipped by 6 bases and J by 0 bases; unmatched bases: 4. The CDR3 extends over 15 amino acids. Germline V CDR1 and CDR2: LNHDA, SQIVND (reference sequence). The CDR3 region is CASSTSGLSYNEQFF. In DNA, the CDR3 is TGTGCCAGTAGCACTAGCGGACTCTCCTACAATGAGCAGTTCTTC. The complete variable domain, with remaining parts taken from reference TRBV19 and TRBJ2-1, reads DGGITQSPKYLFRKEGQNVTLSCEQNLNHDAMYWYRQDPGQGLRLIYYSQIVNDFQKGDIAEGYSVSREKKESFPLTVTSAQKNPTAFYLCASSTSGLSYNEQFFGPGTRLTVL.

In its sample, this clone was seen a few times. This chain uses TRBV4-1 with TRBJ1-6; 7 bases fit TRBD1. This CDR3 region has 18 residues. Looked up from germline, CDR1 is MGHRA and CDR2 is YSYEKL. J was trimmed by 0 bases and V by 3 bases; bases with no gene match: 8. In DNA, the CDR3 is TGCGCCAGCAGCCACTACAAGGGGGCGACCTCCTATAATTCACCCCTCCACTTT. As protein: CASSHYKGATSYNSPLHF.

This chain uses TRBV4-1 with TRBJ2-1, with 9 bases fitting TRBD2. Trimming at V came to 1 base and at J to 1 base, leaving 17 bases not matched to a gene. CDR3 length equals 21 residues. Germline CDR1 MGHRA, CDR2 YSYEKL. The CDR3 DNA reads TGCGCCAGCAGCCAAGGGATTCCGGGACTAGCTGGAGGGGGGTCCTACAATGAGCAGTTCTTC. Protein: CASSQGIPGLAGGGSYNEQFF.

J is TRBJ2-5 and V is TRBV25-1; no definite D call. The CDR3 is made up of 14 amino acids. CDR1 and CDR2 (germline): MGHDK, SYGVNS. Trimming pared 2 bases from V and 2 bases from J, leaving 9 bases between. The CDR3 nucleotides read TGTGCCAGCAGTGAACCCGGGTTTCAAGAGACCCAGTACTTC. It is translated as CASSEPGFQETQYF.